This T cell receptor (beta chain) comes out of a study of T cell changes during pregnancy in multiple sclerosis. The table came from immunoSEQ multiplex PCR; TCRdb's copy has only in-frame clones and leaves some out. The data contain some 37,000 clones, more than 75% of them singletons. The sample was CD4+ T cells from peripheral blood mononuclear cells, taken in the first trimester of pregnancy. This TCR was sampled from a female donor with multiple sclerosis, enrolled in a pregnancy study.

CDR3 sequence: CASSAETGSNSPLHF. In nucleotides, the CDR3 is TGTGCCAGCAGCGCCGAAACCGGGTCTAATTCACCCCTCCACTTT. The J gene is TRBJ1-6, the V gene TRBV9; no reliable D call. Between the trimmed V and J ends, which lost 3 bases and 6 bases, there was a span of 13 bases. Germline CDR1 and CDR2: SGDLS and YYNGEE. CDR3 size: 15 residues.